What follows is one T cell receptor beta chain and its context. As yet, its antigen is unknown. This record belongs to a study of T cell responses to AZD1222 COVID-19 vaccine. Whole-study findings and limits: Once two AZD1222 doses were given, Spike-specific TCR breadth and depth went up. Without day 14 samples, only post-peak T cell repertoires were studied. Per reports, nearly half of all spike-specific TCRs target regions that are unmutated in variants. Donors skewed white British and female; clonal diversity was possibly underestimated.

Produced via immunoSEQ multiplex PCR; TCRdb's table is partial and in-frame only. The sample lists 80,000 or so clones, about 90% occurring once. The V and J ends lost 2 bases and 3 bases respectively, with 10 bases between them. The CDR3 contains 13 residues. Germline values: CDR1 GTSNPN, CDR2 SVGIG (reference sequence). The sequence was obtained from an adult in good health. This sample comprised peripheral blood, obtained on day 0 of MenACWY control vaccination. This sequence joins TRBV30 and TRBJ2-5; possibly TRBD1 or TRBD2 for D (5 bases each). The CDR3 loop reads CAWSLGAKETQYF. DNA for the CDR3: TGTGCCTGGAGTCTCGGGGCTAAAGAGACCCAGTACTTC.